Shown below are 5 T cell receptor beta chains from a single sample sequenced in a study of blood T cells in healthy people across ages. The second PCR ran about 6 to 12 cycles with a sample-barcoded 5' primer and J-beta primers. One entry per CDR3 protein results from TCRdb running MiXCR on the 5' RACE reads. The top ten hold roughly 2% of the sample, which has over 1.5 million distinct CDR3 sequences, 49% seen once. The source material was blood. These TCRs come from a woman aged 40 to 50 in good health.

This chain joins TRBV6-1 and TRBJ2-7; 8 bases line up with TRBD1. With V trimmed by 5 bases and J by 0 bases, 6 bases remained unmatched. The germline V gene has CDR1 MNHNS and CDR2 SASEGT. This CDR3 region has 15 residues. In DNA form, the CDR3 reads TGTGCCAGCAGTAAAACAGGGGGGAGCTCCTACGAGCAGTACTTC. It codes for CASSKTGGSSYEQYF.

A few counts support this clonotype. CDR3 protein: CASTIPGGEQYF. CDR3 sequence (DNA): TGTGCCAGCACAATACCCGGGGGCGAGCAGTACTTC. The rearrangement uses TRBV7-2 and TRBJ2-7; TRBD2 might be the D (6 bases). CDR1 is SGHTA and CDR2 is FQGNSA in the germline V gene. V dropped 7 bases and J dropped 6 bases, with 13 bases sitting between them. This CDR3 spans 12 amino acids.

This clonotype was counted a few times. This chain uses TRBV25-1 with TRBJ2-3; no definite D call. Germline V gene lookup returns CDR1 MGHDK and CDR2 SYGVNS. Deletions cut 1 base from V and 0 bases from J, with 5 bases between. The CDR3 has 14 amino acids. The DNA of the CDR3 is TGTGCCAGCAGTGAATGGCCTAGCACAGATACGCAGTATTTT. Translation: CASSEWPSTDTQYF.

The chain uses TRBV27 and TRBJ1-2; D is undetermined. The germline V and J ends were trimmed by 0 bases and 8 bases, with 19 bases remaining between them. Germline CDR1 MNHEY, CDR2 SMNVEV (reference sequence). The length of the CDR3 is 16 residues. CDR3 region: CASSLSQETPIGGYTF. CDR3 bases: TGTGCCAGCAGTTTATCTCAGGAGACACCTATCGGGGGCTACACCTTC.

The CDR3 bases are TGCGCCAGCAGAATTGACCTGACCTCCTACGAGCAGTACTTC. Its protein is CASRIDLTSYEQYF. The chain combines TRBV5-1 with TRBJ2-7; no firm D call. CDR1 SGHRS and CDR2 YFSETQ come from the germline V gene. Trimming took off 5 bases at V and 0 bases at J, with 12 bases between the two ends. The CDR3 runs 14 residues.